This T cell receptor (beta chain) was identified in a study of shared clonotypes between healthy human individuals. V dropped 4 bases and J dropped 7; count of bases not matched to a gene: 4. The CDR3 is made up of 13 amino acids. Per the germline V gene, CDR1 is SEHNR and CDR2 is FQNEAQ (reference sequence). Deep-level settings were used for running the assay. For each subset, genomic DNA was distributed in equal portions over several immunoSEQ plates. This table comes from immunoSEQ multiplex PCR, and its TCRdb copy is limited to in-frame clones, with some not included. This table has nearly 1 million clones, around three quarters appearing once. Researchers partitioned CD4+ cells into CD45RA+ naive and CD45RA-negative memory subsets.

This clonotype was obtained from a man aged 18 to 30 in good health. Source material: memory CD4+ T cells sorted from blood. The sample's subset: CD45RA-negative fraction. The chain couples TRBV7-9 to TRBJ1-3; 7 bases agree with TRBD1. The CDR3 reads CASSSNRGNTIYF. CDR3 bases: TGTGCCAGCAGCTCCAACAGGGGCAACACCATATATTTT. The complete variable domain, with remaining parts taken from reference TRBV7-9 and TRBJ1-3, reads DTGVSQNPRHKITKRGQNVTFRCDPISEHNRLYWYRQTLGQGPEFLTYFQNEAQLEKSRLLSDRFSAERPKGSFSTLEIQRTEQGDSAMYLCASSSNRGNTIYFGEGSWLTVV.